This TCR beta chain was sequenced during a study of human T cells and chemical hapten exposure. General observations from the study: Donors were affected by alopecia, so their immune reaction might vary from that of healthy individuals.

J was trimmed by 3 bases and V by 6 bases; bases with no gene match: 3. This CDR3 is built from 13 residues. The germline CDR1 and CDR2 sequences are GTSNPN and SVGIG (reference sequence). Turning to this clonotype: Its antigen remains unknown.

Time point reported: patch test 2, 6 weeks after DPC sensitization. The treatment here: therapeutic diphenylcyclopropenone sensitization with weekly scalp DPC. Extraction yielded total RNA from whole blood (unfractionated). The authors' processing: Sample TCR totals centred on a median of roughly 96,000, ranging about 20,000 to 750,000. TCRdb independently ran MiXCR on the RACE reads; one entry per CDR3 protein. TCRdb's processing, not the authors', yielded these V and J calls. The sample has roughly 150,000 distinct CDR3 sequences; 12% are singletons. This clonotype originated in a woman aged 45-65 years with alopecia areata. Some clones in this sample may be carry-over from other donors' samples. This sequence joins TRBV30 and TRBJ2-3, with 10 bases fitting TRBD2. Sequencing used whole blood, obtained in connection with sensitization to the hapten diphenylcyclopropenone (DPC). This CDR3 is CACTSGNTDTQYF. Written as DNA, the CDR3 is TGTGCCTGTACTAGCGGGAATACAGATACGCAGTATTTT.